This TCR beta chain was documented in a study of shared clonotypes between healthy human individuals. Study-wide findings and caveats: Clonotypes shared by all four sorted-subset donors had higher generation probabilities than non-shared clonotypes. Compared with memory subsets, naive subsets generally had larger estimated richness.

V was clipped by 5 bases and J by 8 bases, with 12 bases between them. The CDR3 has 12 amino acids. Germline V CDR1 and CDR2: SNHLY, FYNNEI. About this clone itself: Its antigen is not identified.

DNA at around 210 ng, approximately 30,000 T cell genomes, went into sorted-subset replicate PCRs. Sequencing used immunoSEQ multiplex PCR; TCRdb keeps in-frame clones, though not all of them. This sample has about 680,000 clones, with 92% found just once. Naive CD8 cells lacked CD45RO, underwent positive selection for CCR7 and left out terminally differentiated effector memory CD45RA+ cells. The source is a man in his thirties or forties in good health. The chain links TRBV2 to TRBJ1-1, with D tentatively TRBD1 (5 bases). What was sequenced was naive CD8+ T cells sorted from blood. The CDR3 region has the DNA TGTGCCAGCAGTCCAGGGTTTGCCGAAGCTTTCTTT. This sequence encodes CASSPGFAEAFF.